This is a list of T cell receptor beta chains from one sample in a study of blood T cell repertoires in COVID-19. Data came from immunoSEQ multiplex PCR; TCRdb stores just in-frame clones and leaves some out. In the table there are about 370,000 clones, about 87% of which are singletons. Sequences were obtained from peripheral blood. These receptors all stem from a woman in her twenties or thirties with COVID-19, enrolled during active disease. CDR3s include the opening cysteine and the closing phenylalanine or tryptophan. A D gene is named only where the DNA matches it firmly. Clone size is given for some rows only: seen once, a few or many times, or a class if the clone is expanded.

v_gene: TRBV5-6; abundance: -; j_gene: TRBJ1-2; d_gene: -; CDR3nt: TGTGCCAGCAGCCCTCTAGGGGGGGCAGACTATGGCTACACCTTC; CDR3aa: CASSPLGGADYGYTF
v_gene: TRBV28; abundance: -; j_gene: TRBJ2-7; d_gene: TRBD2; CDR3nt: TGTGCCAGCAGGGACGGGGGGGAGAGTGAGCAGTACTTC; CDR3aa: CASRDGGESEQYF
v_gene: TRBV4-1; abundance: -; j_gene: TRBJ2-2; d_gene: -; CDR3nt: TGCGCCAGCAGCCAGATCCCGGGTTTGGAGGAGCTGTTTTTT; CDR3aa: CASSQIPGLEELFF
v_gene: TRBV5-5; abundance: -; j_gene: TRBJ2-3; d_gene: TRBD1; CDR3nt: TGTGCCAGCATCTATCCGACAGGGGGCCTGGATACGCAGTATTTT; CDR3aa: CASIYPTGGLDTQYF
v_gene: TRBV6-2/TRBV6-3; abundance: -; j_gene: TRBJ2-7; d_gene: -; CDR3nt: TGTGCCAGCAGTTACTCGGCTAGCGCGGCCTACGAGCAGTACTTC; CDR3aa: CASSYSASAAYEQYF
v_gene: TRBV11-2; abundance: -; j_gene: TRBJ2-5; d_gene: -; CDR3nt: TGTGCCAGCAGCGACAGGCCCAACCAAGAGACCCAGTACTTC; CDR3aa: CASSDRPNQETQYF
v_gene: TRBV27; abundance: -; j_gene: TRBJ2-1; d_gene: -; CDR3nt: TGTGCCAGCAGTTTGAAAGCAGGTCCCTCCTACAATGAGCAGTTCTTC; CDR3aa: CASSLKAGPSYNEQFF
v_gene: TRBV7-6; abundance: -; j_gene: TRBJ1-1; d_gene: TRBD1; CDR3nt: TGTGCCAGCAGCCGGATCGGACAGGCGGTGAACACTGAAGCTTTCTTT; CDR3aa: CASSRIGQAVNTEAFF
v_gene: TRBV6-5; abundance: once; j_gene: TRBJ2-7; d_gene: TRBD1; CDR3nt: TGTGCCAGCAGCGCGACAGGGGGCGAGCAGTACTTC; CDR3aa: CASSATGGEQYF
v_gene: TRBV2; abundance: few; j_gene: TRBJ1-1; d_gene: TRBD1; CDR3nt: TGTGCCAGCAAGGAGACAGGGAGGAGTGTCGAAGCTTTCTTT; CDR3aa: CASKETGRSVEAFF
v_gene: TRBV21-1; abundance: once; j_gene: TRBJ2-7; d_gene: -; CDR3nt: TGTGCCAGCAGCAAGGTTAGACAGGGGGCCTCCTACGAGCAGTACTTC; CDR3aa: CASSKVRQGASYEQYF
v_gene: TRBV3-1/TRBV3-2; abundance: -; j_gene: TRBJ1-6; d_gene: TRBD1; CDR3nt: TGTGCCAGCAGCCAACGGCAGGGGGATTCACCCCTCCACTTT; CDR3aa: CASSQRQGDSPLHF
v_gene: TRBV5-1; abundance: -; j_gene: TRBJ2-2; d_gene: TRBD2; CDR3nt: TGCGCCAGCAGCTTGGGAAGCGGGAGCCTCGGGGCCGGGGAGCTGTTTTTT; CDR3aa: CASSLGSGSLGAGELFF
v_gene: TRBV4-2; abundance: -; j_gene: TRBJ2-3; d_gene: TRBD2; CDR3nt: TGTGCCAGCAGCCAAGATTCAAGACTAGCGGGAGAATCAGCAGATACGCAGTATTTT; CDR3aa: CASSQDSRLAGESADTQYF
v_gene: TRBV6-5; abundance: -; j_gene: TRBJ2-7; d_gene: -; CDR3nt: TGTGCCAGCAGTTACTCGGCAGGGCAATACGAGCAGTACTTC; CDR3aa: CASSYSAGQYEQYF
v_gene: TRBV11-2; abundance: -; j_gene: TRBJ2-7; d_gene: -; CDR3nt: TGTGCCAGCCAAGCTTTGGACAGAGGAATGAACGAGCAGTACTTC; CDR3aa: CASQALDRGMNEQYF
v_gene: TRBV27; abundance: few; j_gene: TRBJ2-7; d_gene: -; CDR3nt: TGTGCCAGCAGTTTATCGACTATTCGCGAGCAGTACTTC; CDR3aa: CASSLSTIREQYF
v_gene: TRBV24-1; abundance: -; j_gene: TRBJ2-1; d_gene: -; CDR3nt: TGTGCCACCAGTGACCTCTCGACAGACTACAATGAGCAGTTCTTC; CDR3aa: CATSDLSTDYNEQFF
v_gene: TRBV6-5; abundance: once; j_gene: TRBJ2-7; d_gene: TRBD1; CDR3nt: TGTGCCAGCAGTCCCGGGACAGGGAGTTACTACGAGCAGTACTTC; CDR3aa: CASSPGTGSYYEQYF
v_gene: TRBV19; abundance: -; j_gene: TRBJ1-4; d_gene: -; CDR3nt: TGTGCCAGTAGTACCACCCCAGGGGCCGGCGAAAAACTGTTTTTT; CDR3aa: CASSTTPGAGEKLFF
v_gene: TRBV15; abundance: -; j_gene: TRBJ2-5; d_gene: TRBD1; CDR3nt: TGTGCCACCAGCAGCGCCGGGACAGGGGGAGAGACCCAGTACTTC; CDR3aa: CATSSAGTGGETQYF
v_gene: TRBV6-2/TRBV6-3; abundance: -; j_gene: TRBJ2-7; d_gene: TRBD2; CDR3nt: TGTGCCAGCACCCCCGGGTCTAGCGGGAGCTACGAGCAGTACTTC; CDR3aa: CASTPGSSGSYEQYF
v_gene: TRBV2; abundance: -; j_gene: TRBJ2-7; d_gene: -; CDR3nt: TGTGCCAGCAGTGAAGCGCAGTACGAGCAGTACTTC; CDR3aa: CASSEAQYEQYF
v_gene: TRBV28; abundance: -; j_gene: TRBJ1-4; d_gene: -; CDR3nt: TGTGCCAGCGGGGAGTCGGGGGTTCGGGAAAAACTGTTTTTT; CDR3aa: CASGESGVREKLFF
v_gene: TRBV3-1/TRBV3-2; abundance: -; j_gene: TRBJ2-7; d_gene: -; CDR3nt: TGTGCCAGCACTGGCCCGAGGGCCTACGAGCAGTACTTC; CDR3aa: CASTGPRAYEQYF
v_gene: TRBV5-8; abundance: -; j_gene: TRBJ2-7; d_gene: TRBD2; CDR3nt: TGTGCCAGCAGCCGTCCGGGACTAGCGGAAAACTACGAGCAGTACTTC; CDR3aa: CASSRPGLAENYEQYF
v_gene: TRBV4-1; abundance: -; j_gene: TRBJ2-5; d_gene: -; CDR3nt: TGCGCCAGCAGCCAAGTAACCGGTACAGCCCAAGAGACCCAGTACTTC; CDR3aa: CASSQVTGTAQETQYF
v_gene: TRBV2; abundance: -; j_gene: TRBJ2-6; d_gene: TRBD1; CDR3nt: TGTGCCAGCAGTGATAAGACAGGGTTCGGGGCCAACGTCCTGACTTTC; CDR3aa: CASSDKTGFGANVLTF
v_gene: TRBV10-3; abundance: once; j_gene: TRBJ2-7; d_gene: -; CDR3nt: TGTGCCATCACCTCGGAGTCACGCTCCTACGAGCAGTACTTC; CDR3aa: CAITSESRSYEQYF
v_gene: TRBV5-6; abundance: once; j_gene: TRBJ2-1; d_gene: TRBD2; CDR3nt: TGTGCCAGCACCCGGACTAGCTCCTACAATGAGCAGTTCTTC; CDR3aa: CASTRTSSYNEQFF
v_gene: TRBV12-1; abundance: once; j_gene: TRBJ2-7; d_gene: -; CDR3nt: TGTGCCAGCAGCTGGAGGGACAGCTACGAGCAGTACTTC; CDR3aa: CASSWRDSYEQYF
v_gene: TRBV10-1; abundance: -; j_gene: TRBJ2-3; d_gene: TRBD1; CDR3nt: TGCGCCAGCAGTCGGGACAGGGGCACAGATACGCAGTATTTT; CDR3aa: CASSRDRGTDTQYF
v_gene: TRBV5-6; abundance: -; j_gene: TRBJ2-2; d_gene: -; CDR3nt: TGTGCCAGCACCCTGTCGGGCCTAGCGATGTGGGAGCTGTTTTTT; CDR3aa: CASTLSGLAMWELFF
v_gene: TRBV29-1; abundance: few; j_gene: TRBJ1-1; d_gene: TRBD1; CDR3nt: TGCAGCGGAGGGACAGGGGCTAACACTGAAGCTTTCTTT; CDR3aa: CSGGTGANTEAFF
v_gene: TRBV2; abundance: -; j_gene: TRBJ2-1; d_gene: -; CDR3nt: TGTGCCAGCAGTGAAGCGAGCGGTGACTACAATGAGCAGTTCTTC; CDR3aa: CASSEASGDYNEQFF
v_gene: TRBV28; abundance: -; j_gene: TRBJ2-7; d_gene: -; CDR3nt: TGTGCCAGCAGCCCGAGGCGATACGAGCAGTACTTC; CDR3aa: CASSPRRYEQYF
v_gene: TRBV27; abundance: -; j_gene: TRBJ2-7; d_gene: TRBD1; CDR3nt: TGTGCCAGCAGGTCCTTTGGGACAGGGTACGAGCAGTACTTC; CDR3aa: CASRSFGTGYEQYF
v_gene: TRBV10-1; abundance: -; j_gene: TRBJ2-5; d_gene: -; CDR3nt: TGCGCCAGCAGTGAAGGGGGTTTGACCCAGTACTTC; CDR3aa: CASSEGGLTQYF
v_gene: TRBV30; abundance: -; j_gene: TRBJ2-3; d_gene: TRBD1; CDR3nt: TGTGCCTGGAGTCCGGGACAGGGGGGAACAGATACGCAGTATTTT; CDR3aa: CAWSPGQGGTDTQYF
v_gene: TRBV5-5; abundance: -; j_gene: TRBJ1-4; d_gene: -; CDR3nt: TGTGCCAGCAGCTTGAAGGGGGATGAAAAACTGTTTTTT; CDR3aa: CASSLKGDEKLFF
v_gene: TRBV24-1; abundance: -; j_gene: TRBJ2-5; d_gene: TRBD1; CDR3nt: TGTGCCACCAGTGATTTGAAGGGGGCGCAGGAGACCCAGTACTTC; CDR3aa: CATSDLKGAQETQYF
v_gene: TRBV27; abundance: -; j_gene: TRBJ2-7; d_gene: -; CDR3nt: TGTGCCAGCAGTTCGGAGGAGGGTCACGAGCAGTACTTC; CDR3aa: CASSSEEGHEQYF
v_gene: TRBV18; abundance: -; j_gene: TRBJ2-7; d_gene: TRBD1; CDR3nt: TGTGCCAGCTCACCACTGCAGGGGGCCAACGAGCAGTACTTC; CDR3aa: CASSPLQGANEQYF
v_gene: TRBV11-2; abundance: -; j_gene: TRBJ2-7; d_gene: -; CDR3nt: TGTGCCAGCAGCCCAGACAGCTCTGCTGGGTCCGAGCAGTACTTC; CDR3aa: CASSPDSSAGSEQYF
v_gene: TRBV5-4; abundance: few; j_gene: TRBJ1-2; d_gene: TRBD1; CDR3nt: TGTGCCAGCAGCTTGACAGGGGACTATGGCTACACCTTC; CDR3aa: CASSLTGDYGYTF
v_gene: TRBV4-3; abundance: once; j_gene: TRBJ2-2; d_gene: TRBD1; CDR3nt: TGCGCCAGCAGCCCGTCGTACAGGGGGCATACCGGGGAGCTGTTTTTT; CDR3aa: CASSPSYRGHTGELFF
v_gene: TRBV19; abundance: -; j_gene: TRBJ1-5; d_gene: -; CDR3nt: TGTGCCAGTAGTATATTGGAGGGTAGCAATCAGCCCCAGCATTTT; CDR3aa: CASSILEGSNQPQHF
v_gene: TRBV9; abundance: -; j_gene: TRBJ2-7; d_gene: TRBD1; CDR3nt: TGTGCCAGCAGCCTCCGGGACAGGGCTGGGGAGCAGTACTTC; CDR3aa: CASSLRDRAGEQYF
v_gene: TRBV7-9; abundance: -; j_gene: TRBJ2-5; d_gene: -; CDR3nt: TGTGCCAGCAGCTTTTCGACACAAGAGACCCAGTACTTC; CDR3aa: CASSFSTQETQYF